This T cell receptor beta chain derives from a study of beta chain features in type 1 diabetes. Study overall: Across every sample, 107,917,701 sorted cells were examined in total.

Germline values: CDR1 MGHDK, CDR2 SYGVNS. This CDR3 comprises 13 residues. Unmatched junction bases numbered 4, after V lost 2 bases and J lost 8 bases. Expressed TCRB transcripts were sequenced after all isolated RNA was converted to cDNA. Profiling relied on immunoSEQ multiplex PCR, and the TCRdb table lists in-frame clones only, not all of them. Found here are 150,000 to 200,000 clones, 7% to 9.5% of them singletons; the top ten hold about 0.7%. Study results and limitations: In patients and controls equally, PCR might favor templates that are shorter. TCRB CDR3s were moderately but significantly shorter in Type 1 diabetes patients in all four CD4+ subsets.

Points on this clone: Its target is not known.

The specimen sequenced was central memory CD4+ T cells from blood. The chain recombines TRBV25-1 with TRBJ1-2; 8 bases are shared with TRBD1. The clonotype comes from a woman aged 25 to 45 with type 1 diabetes. In nucleotides, the CDR3 is TGTGCCAGCAGTGAACGTGACAGGGGAGGCTACACCTTC. Translated, it gives CASSERDRGGYTF.